Detailed here is one T cell receptor (beta chain). What it binds is not known. The protocol was immunoSEQ multiplex PCR, while the TCRdb copy is restricted to in-frame clones and leaves out a portion. Of some 80,000 clones in the sample, nearly 90% were seen once. The data derive from a study of T cell responses to AZD1222 COVID-19 vaccine. Germline assignment: CDR1 SGHRS and CDR2 YFSETQ. This CDR3 has 15 residues. V dropped 4 bases and J dropped 1 base, with 14 bases sitting between them. The study's findings and limits: After the peak T cell response, and only then, were repertoires sampled. White British ancestry dominated among donors, who included more females, and clonal diversity was possibly underestimated. After two AZD1222 doses, spike-specific TCR breadth and depth rose versus day 0.

The input for sequencing was peripheral blood, taken on day 0 of MenACWY control vaccination. This chain connects TRBV5-1 to TRBJ2-5; D is perhaps TRBD2 (5 bases). The TCR sequence derives from an adult in good health. The DNA for the CDR3 is TGCGCCAGCAGCACTGGTGGAGGATCCCAAGAGACCCAGTACTTC. Protein sequence: CASSTGGGSQETQYF.